The 16 T cell receptor beta chains reported below all come from one sample, sequenced in a study of cytomegalovirus exposure and HLA in healthy donors. TCRdb's table, derived via immunoSEQ multiplex PCR, lists solely in-frame clones and lacks some. The sample includes over 200,000 clones, roughly 84% seen only once; the top ten take roughly 2%. Sequenced sample: PBMCs. All receptors derive from a woman aged 18-29 years in good health and CMV-seropositive.

This clone has just one count. The J gene is TRBJ2-7, the V gene TRBV10-2; D is unresolved. The V and J ends lost 10 bases and 0 bases respectively, with 13 bases between them. Germline-derived CDR1 and CDR2 are WSHSY and SAAADI. The CDR3 totals 13 residues. The CDR3 bases are TGCGCCACCCTCAGTCCGGGCTCCTACGAGCAGTACTTC. This codes for CATLSPGSYEQYF.

This CDR3 is CASITSGGIKEAFF. The DNA of the CDR3 is TGTGCCAGCATCACGAGTGGGGGGATTAAAGAAGCTTTCTTT. This rearrangement joins TRBV28 to TRBJ1-1; D is possibly TRBD1 (5 bases). Trimming removed 7 bases at V and 8 bases at J, with 20 bases between. The CDR3 is 14 amino acids. Germline-derived CDR1 and CDR2 are MDHEN and SYDVKM. Full variable domain (missing parts from reference TRBV28 and TRBJ1-1): DVKVTQSSRYLVKRTGEKVFLECVQDMDHENMFWYRQDPGLGLRLIYFSYDVKMKEKGDIPEGYSVSREKKERFSLILESASTNQTSMYLCASITSGGIKEAFFGQGTRLTVV.

The rearrangement uses TRBV5-1 and TRBJ1-1; D unresolved. This CDR3 contains 14 residues. CDR1 SGHRS and CDR2 YFSETQ come from the germline V gene. Between the trimmed V and J ends, which lost 4 bases and 4 bases, there was a span of 14 bases. CDR3 region: CASSLQVSSTEAFF. DNA of the CDR3: TGCGCCAGCAGCCTCCAGGTGTCGAGCACTGAAGCTTTCTTT.

The chain couples TRBV29-1 to TRBJ2-3; 10 bases align to TRBD2. The CDR3 is made up of 15 amino acids. The germline V gene has CDR1 SQVTM and CDR2 ANQGSEA. V was pared by 7 bases and J by 8 bases, with 15 bases of the junction left unmatched. DNA of the CDR3: TGCAGCGCCCGTGGTGTAGCGGGAGGATCGGGTACGCAGTATTTT. Its translation: CSARGVAGGSGTQYF.

The chain uses TRBV10-2 and TRBJ1-1, with 7 bases aligning to TRBD1. V shed 6 bases, J shed 4 bases, and the junction held 8 bases outside the gene matches. CDR3 size: 14 residues. Germline CDR1 WSHSY, CDR2 SAAADI. The CDR3 loop reads CASRRQGSTTEAFF. CDR3 DNA sequence: TGCGCCAGCAGAAGACAGGGAAGTACCACTGAAGCTTTCTTT.

V and J are TRBV27 and TRBJ2-2; TRBD2 matches 7 bases. CDR1 MNHEY and CDR2 SMNVEV come from the germline V gene (reference sequence). The CDR3 totals 15 residues. Losses at the gene ends were 2 bases for V and 7 bases for J; bases not matched to a gene: 7. The CDR3 nucleotides are TGTGCCAGCAGTTTAACGGGAGGAACGCTCGGGGAGCTGTTTTTT. Protein sequence: CASSLTGGTLGELFF.

V and J are TRBV10-3 and TRBJ2-3; D perhaps matches TRBD1 (5 bases). Trimming removed 0 bases from V and 10 bases from J, with 11 bases in between. CDR3 length: 13 amino acids. Germline-derived CDR1 and CDR2 are ENHRY and SYGVKD. The CDR3 region is CAISESRQGAQYF. The CDR3 nucleotides are TGTGCCATCAGTGAGTCGAGGCAAGGGGCGCAGTATTTT.

J is TRBJ2-5 and V is TRBV5-1; TRBD2 aligns across 10 bases. This CDR3 is built from 19 residues. V was clipped by 1 base and J by 5 bases; unmatched bases: 17. The V gene's germline CDR1 is SGHRS and CDR2 YFSETQ. CDR3 amino acids: CASSLIRAGGPNKKETQYF. As DNA, the CDR3 is TGCGCCAGCAGCTTGATTCGAGCGGGAGGGCCTAATAAAAAGGAGACCCAGTACTTC.

The V and J genes are TRBV4-2 and TRBJ1-1; D may be TRBD1 (6 bases). This CDR3 region has 15 residues. Germline V gives CDR1 LGHNA, CDR2 YNFKEQ. The germline V and J ends were trimmed by 1 base and 4 bases, with 13 bases remaining between them. In DNA form, the CDR3 reads TGTGCCAGCAGCCAAGCGGAGGGGGGGGGCACTGAAGCTTTCTTT. It is translated as CASSQAEGGGTEAFF.

This sequence joins TRBV30 and TRBJ2-3; D is ambiguous. Per germline, CDR1 GTSNPN and CDR2 SVGIG (reference sequence). The CDR3 length is 13 residues. The germline V and J ends were trimmed by 0 bases and 5 bases, with 9 bases remaining between them. The CDR3 region has the DNA TGTGCCTGGAGTGTACCGCAGGTAGATACGCAGTATTTT. Its translation: CAWSVPQVDTQYF.

The chain recombines TRBV11-2 with TRBJ2-1; D is ambiguous. Germline V gene sequence: CDR1 SGHAT, CDR2 FQNNGV. The CDR3 consists of 15 residues. V was trimmed by 1 base and J by 0 bases, leaving 7 bases between them. The CDR3 region is CASSLGRSSYNEQFF. For the CDR3, the DNA is TGTGCCAGCAGCTTAGGGCGGTCCTCCTACAATGAGCAGTTCTTC.

This clone was picked up a small number of times. The rearrangement joins TRBV4-2 to TRBJ2-1; 7 bases are shared with TRBD2. The length of the CDR3 is 16 residues. Trimming at V came to 1 base and at J to 4 bases, leaving 7 bases not matched to a gene. Germline CDR1 LGHNA, CDR2 YNFKEQ. The CDR3 bases are TGTGCCAGCAGCCAAGTTGAGAGCGGGATTTACAATGAGCAGTTCTTC. It yields the protein CASSQVESGIYNEQFF.

The J gene is TRBJ2-7, the V gene TRBV7-3; D may be TRBD2 (5 bases). V gave up 0 bases and J gave up 6 bases, with 15 bases separating them. The CDR3 contains 15 residues. The germline V gene has CDR1 SGHTA and CDR2 FQGTGA. The DNA of the CDR3 is TGTGCCAGCAGCTTAACCCACGGACTTTACGTCGAGCAGTACTTC. As protein: CASSLTHGLYVEQYF.

This rearrangement joins TRBV5-1 to TRBJ1-1, with D possibly being TRBD1 (5 bases). V dropped 4 bases and J dropped 6 bases, with 16 bases sitting between them. Germline V gene sequence: CDR1 SGHRS, CDR2 YFSETQ. This CDR3 contains 14 residues. CDR3 bases: TGCGCCAGCAGCCCGGGGGGTGGGGTCTCTGAAGCTTTCTTT. This translates into CASSPGGGVSEAFF.

In this sample, this clone turned up once. The chain carries TRBV4-2 and TRBJ2-7; 10 bases agree with TRBD1. Germline CDR1 is LGHNA and CDR2 is YNFKEQ. The V gene end was trimmed by 1 base and the J gene end by 0 bases; junction bases not matched to a gene: 0. This CDR3 is built from 15 residues. In nucleotides, the CDR3 is TGTGCCAGCAGCCAAGGGACAGGGGGCTCCTACGAGCAGTACTTC. Protein sequence: CASSQGTGGSYEQYF.

The rearrangement uses TRBV27 and TRBJ2-3, with TRBD2 identical over 12 bases. The CDR3 extends over 16 amino acids. V lost 4 bases, J lost 6 bases, and 8 bases stayed unmatched. CDR1 and CDR2 from the germline V gene are MNHEY and SMNVEV (reference sequence). The CDR3 nucleotides are TGTGCCAGCAGTTCAGCCGGGACTAGCGGGTCGGATACGCAGTATTTT. It codes for CASSSAGTSGSDTQYF.